These T cell receptor beta chains were read from a single sample in a study of blood T cell repertoires in COVID-19. The repertoire was sequenced with immunoSEQ multiplex PCR; TCRdb's copy has only in-frame clones and lacks some. Here the sample spans about 170,000 clones, more than 60% being singletons. Material for sequencing was peripheral blood. The receptors shown here come from a man between 60 and 70 years old with acute or convalescent COVID-19. Both conserved end residues are part of each CDR3. The order of the fields is V gene, CDR3 length, D gene, J gene, clone size, CDR3 protein, CDR3 DNA. The D gene is left open where the match is weak. Size values are once, few and many counts, or a class for expanded clones, and some rows have none.

TRBV9,12,.,TRBJ1-2,.,CASSRGQGGYTF,TGTGCCAGCAGCAGAGGACAAGGCGGCTACACCTTC
TRBV13,14,TRBD1,TRBJ2-7,.,CASSLQQGLGEQYF,TGTGCCAGCAGCTTGCAACAGGGGCTGGGCGAGCAGTACTTC
TRBV7-8,15,.,TRBJ2-7,once,CASSLGSGGFGEQYF,TGTGCCAGCAGCTTAGGTTCGGGGGGCTTTGGCGAGCAGTACTTC
TRBV6-5,15,.,TRBJ1-6,.,CASSPPTGSNSPLHF,TGTGCCAGCAGCCCCCCCACAGGGTCTAATTCACCCCTCCACTTT
TRBV11-1,13,.,TRBJ2-5,.,CASSSSSYGTQYF,TGTGCCAGCAGCTCAAGCTCGTACGGGACCCAGTACTTC
TRBV6-6,16,TRBD2,TRBJ2-3,.,CASSYSRLATTDTQYF,TGTGCCAGCAGTTACTCGAGACTAGCGACCACAGATACGCAGTATTTT
TRBV6-2/TRBV6-3,19,.,TRBJ2-2,.,CASSFAPASGGQYTGELFF,TGTGCCAGCAGTTTTGCACCCGCGTCAGGGGGGCAATACACCGGGGAGCTGTTTTTT
TRBV5-8,16,.,TRBJ1-1,.,CASSLYAGARSTEAFF,TGTGCCAGCAGCTTGTATGCAGGGGCCAGGAGCACTGAAGCTTTCTTT
TRBV6-5,15,.,TRBJ1-1,.,CASSYSWQGGTEAFF,TGTGCCAGCAGTTACTCGTGGCAGGGTGGGACTGAAGCTTTCTTT
TRBV6-5,14,.,TRBJ1-2,.,CASSLSRPNYGYTF,TGTGCCAGCAGTCTCTCGAGGCCGAACTATGGCTACACCTTC
TRBV9,13,.,TRBJ1-1,.,CASSVGFGSEAFF,TGTGCCAGCAGCGTAGGGTTCGGGAGTGAAGCTTTCTTT
TRBV11-2,16,.,TRBJ1-4,.,CASSPGSGTTNEKLFF,TGTGCCAGCAGCCCAGGAAGCGGTACAACTAATGAAAAACTGTTTTTT
TRBV3-1/TRBV3-2,12,.,TRBJ1-1,.,CASSQTDSMAFF,TGTGCCAGCAGCCAAACCGACAGTATGGCTTTCTTT
TRBV11-2,15,TRBD1,TRBJ2-1,.,CASSLGQGVHNEQFF,TGTGCCAGCAGCTTAGGACAGGGGGTCCACAATGAGCAGTTCTTC
TRBV15,16,.,TRBJ1-3,.,CATSRVAGSSGNTIYF,TGTGCCACCAGCAGAGTTGCAGGCAGCTCTGGAAACACCATATATTTT
TRBV12-3/TRBV12-4,13,TRBD1,TRBJ1-2,once,CASSPGTAYGYTF,TGTGCCAGCAGTCCGGGGACAGCCTATGGCTACACCTTC
TRBV30,13,.,TRBJ1-4,.,CAWESGAGEKLFF,TGTGCCTGGGAATCAGGGGCGGGTGAAAAACTGTTTTTT
TRBV7-2,16,.,TRBJ1-6,.,CASSREDRQTGSPLHF,TGTGCCAGCAGCCGCGAGGACAGACAAACAGGTTCACCCCTCCACTTT
TRBV11-2,17,TRBD2,TRBJ2-1,.,CASSLRLAASSYNEQFF,TGTGCCAGCAGCTTGAGACTAGCGGCTAGCTCCTACAATGAGCAGTTCTTC
TRBV7-2,14,TRBD2,TRBJ2-1,.,CASTLSGTEGEQFF,TGTGCCAGCACCCTTAGCGGGACCGAGGGGGAGCAGTTCTTC
TRBV19,15,TRBD1,TRBJ1-1,.,CASSIDPGGNTEAFF,TGTGCCAGTAGTATAGATCCAGGGGGGAACACTGAAGCTTTCTTT
TRBV3-1/TRBV3-2,16,TRBD1,TRBJ2-3,.,CASSQPRTGGLDTQYF,TGTGCCAGCAGCCAACCTAGGACAGGTGGGTTGGATACGCAGTATTTT
TRBV7-9,16,TRBD1,TRBJ1-2,.,CASSLAIRTGGEGYTF,TGTGCCAGCAGCTTAGCGATCCGGACAGGGGGAGAGGGCTACACCTTC
TRBV2,14,TRBD1,TRBJ1-1,once,CASVRTGRNTEAFF,TGTGCCAGCGTCAGGACAGGGAGGAACACTGAAGCTTTCTTT
TRBV7-2,15,.,TRBJ1-1,.,CASSSRGGAGTEAFF,TGTGCCAGCAGCTCTCGAGGAGGCGCGGGCACTGAAGCTTTCTTT
TRBV5-1,15,TRBD1,TRBJ1-2,once,CASSDQGQGVGGYTF,TGCGCCAGCAGCGACCAGGGACAGGGGGTAGGTGGCTACACCTTC
TRBV18,15,.,TRBJ1-1,.,CASSPPLSDNSKAFF,TGTGCCAGCTCACCACCCCTATCCGATAACTCTAAAGCTTTCTTT
TRBV7-2,15,.,TRBJ1-4,.,CASSRTGPTNEKLFF,TGTGCCAGCAGCCGTACAGGTCCAACTAATGAAAAACTGTTTTTT
TRBV2,15,TRBD1,TRBJ2-3,few,CASSEDRKNTDTQYF,TGTGCCAGCAGTGAGGACAGGAAGAACACAGATACGCAGTATTTT